One and the same sample provided the 10 T cell receptor beta chains below, sequenced in a study of blood T cell repertoires in COVID-19. TCRdb's copy holds only in-frame clones and misses some; the assay was immunoSEQ multiplex PCR. Of fewer than 350,000 clones listed, roughly 85% were seen once; the top ten hold 6% to 7%. Material: PBMCs or T cells enriched from blood (not recorded which). These receptors were obtained from a woman in her forties who had recovered from COVID-19.

The rearrangement joins TRBV19 to TRBJ2-7, with TRBD2 matching over 10 bases. The CDR3 runs 14 residues. Germline V gene lookup returns CDR1 LNHDA and CDR2 SQIVND (reference sequence). Trimming took 4 bases from V and 2 from J; bases not matched to a gene: 2. In nucleotides, the CDR3 is TGTGCCAGTAGTAGAGGACTAGCGGCCTACGAGCAGTACTTC. Residues: CASSRGLAAYEQYF.

This clone was counted between two and nine times. This chain connects TRBV7-2 to TRBJ2-6; D possibly corresponds to TRBD1 (6 bases). Germline V lookup: CDR1 SGHTA, CDR2 FQGNSA. The CDR3 covers 18 residues. The V and J ends lost 1 base and 1 base respectively, with 14 bases between them. The CDR3 nucleotides are TGTGCCAGCAGCTTAGAATTCAGGGGCAGATCTGGGGCCAACGTCCTGACTTTC. It translates to CASSLEFRGRSGANVLTF. Combining the CDR3 with reference TRBV7-2 and TRBJ2-6 gives the whole variable domain GAGVSQSPSNKVTEKGKDVELRCDPISGHTALYWYRQSLGQGLEFLIYFQGNSAPDKSGLPSDRFSAERTGGSVSTLTIQRTQQEDSAVYLCASSLEFRGRSGANVLTFGAGSRLTVL.

The chain combines TRBV27 with TRBJ2-6, with a weak D call TRBD2 (6 bases). The length of the CDR3 is 15 residues. Trimming stripped 8 bases from V and 4 bases from J, with 15 bases between. CDR1 and CDR2 from the germline V gene are MNHEY and SMNVEV (reference sequence). DNA for the CDR3: TGTGCCAGCGGGCTCGGAGGGGCAGGGGCCAACGTCCTGACTTTC. Residues: CASGLGGAGANVLTF.

The V and J genes are TRBV18 and TRBJ2-1; D may be TRBD2 (6 bases). Trimming shortened V by 5 bases and J by 0 bases, and 8 bases separated the two germline ends. The CDR3 runs 14 residues. From germline, CDR1 is KGHSH and CDR2 LQKENI. CDR3 nucleotide sequence: TGTGCCAGCTCAGGGGGGAGCTCCTACAATGAGCAGTTCTTC. Amino acids: CASSGGSSYNEQFF.

V and J are TRBV6-5 and TRBJ2-2, with D perhaps matching TRBD2 (5 bases). Germline V gene data show CDR1 as MNHEY and CDR2 as SVGAGI. V lost 6 bases, J lost 6 bases, and 14 bases lay in between. CDR3 length: 14 residues. CDR3 sequence reads: CASSETGWAGELFF. The DNA of the CDR3 is TGTGCCAGCAGCGAGACGGGGTGGGCCGGGGAGCTGTTTTTT.

V gene TRBV7-2 combines with J gene TRBJ2-2, with D maybe TRBD2 (6 bases). The CDR3 length is 14 residues. Trimming cost V 11 bases and J 0 bases, with 13 bases left between them. Germline V gene lookup returns CDR1 SGHTA and CDR2 FQGNSA. This chain's CDR3 is CALPGVPNTGELFF. CDR3 bases: TGTGCCCTCCCGGGGGTCCCGAACACCGGGGAGCTGTTTTTT.

The chain links TRBV2 to TRBJ2-7, with D tentatively TRBD2 (7 bases). This CDR3 has 13 amino acids. Germline-derived CDR1 and CDR2 are SNHLY and FYNNEI. Deletions cut 8 bases from V and 7 bases from J, with 18 bases between. The CDR3 nucleotides are TGTGCCAGCTCCGGACTAGGGGGGTGGGAGCAGTACTTC. Translating gives CASSGLGGWEQYF.

V usage is TRBV28 and J usage is TRBJ1-3; D remains ambiguous. There are 15 residues in the CDR3. Germline loops: CDR1 MDHEN, CDR2 SYDVKM. Trimming removed 5 bases at V and 0 bases at J, with 11 bases between. CDR3 bases: TGTGCCAGCAGTGGCCAGGATCTCTCTGGAAACACCATATATTTT. Its translation: CASSGQDLSGNTIYF.

V usage is TRBV28 and J usage is TRBJ1-3; TRBD1 might be the D (6 bases). This CDR3 has 14 residues. CDR1 is MDHEN, CDR2 SYDVKM, per germline. V lost 3 bases to trimming and J lost 7 bases, with 13 bases between them. The CDR3 protein is CASSLGDIRNTIYF. CDR3 coding DNA: TGTGCCAGCAGTTTGGGGGACATTCGGAACACCATATATTTT.

The J gene is TRBJ2-3, the V gene TRBV19; D may be TRBD2 (6 bases). This CDR3 is 15 amino acids long. CDR1 and CDR2 from the germline V gene are LNHDA and SQIVND (reference sequence). The germline V and J ends were trimmed by 6 bases and 2 bases, with 15 bases remaining between them. The CDR3 loop reads CASRIQAGPTDTQYF. CDR3 nucleotides: TGTGCCAGTAGAATACAAGCGGGTCCCACAGATACGCAGTATTTT.